The 7 T cell receptor beta chains below come from one sample, sequenced in a study of blood T cells in healthy people across ages. The use of a sample-barcoded 5' primer and a J-beta primer mix characterized a second PCR of about 7 to 12 cycles. TCRdb re-analysed the 5' RACE reads in MiXCR, keeping a single row per CDR3 protein. The sample has about 720,000 distinct CDR3 sequences, 20% to 25% seen once; the top ten hold about 22%. Sequencing input: blood. These receptor sequences come from a man between 65 and 85 years old in good health.

This clonotype was observed a handful of times. The CDR3: CASSQPTSGVHEQFF. Written as DNA, the CDR3 is TGTGCCAGCAGCCAACCGACTAGCGGGGTACATGAGCAGTTCTTC. The chain has TRBV3-1 and TRBJ2-1; TRBD2 matches at 11 bases. The CDR3 extends over 15 amino acids. The junction had 5 bases not matched to a gene; V was cut back by 2 bases and J by 8 bases. Germline loops: CDR1 LGHDT, CDR2 YNNKEL (reference sequence).

This clonotype was seen more than once but under ten times. The chain links TRBV9 to TRBJ2-5; D uncertain. The V end lost 0 bases, the J end lost 4 bases, and 7 bases lay between the germline ends. The CDR3 extends over 13 amino acids. From germline, CDR1 is SGDLS and CDR2 YYNGEE. The CDR3 region is CASSVVSRETQYF. The CDR3 DNA follows: TGTGCCAGCAGCGTAGTCAGCCGAGAGACCCAGTACTTC.

This clonotype occurred a few times. The chain has TRBV5-6 and TRBJ1-3; 9 bases align to TRBD1. Germline V lookup: CDR1 SGHDT, CDR2 YYEEEE. The CDR3 is made up of 17 amino acids. Trimming removed 4 bases from V and 3 bases from J; junction bases left unmatched: 11. For the CDR3, the DNA is TGTGCCAGCAGCGGAAGGGACAGGGCAGTCGGTGGAAACACCATATATTTT. Translating gives CASSGRDRAVGGNTIYF.

Worth noting for this clonotype: This may be a read error: a much more frequent sequence differs by one nucleotide. The genes are TRBV6-2 or TRBV6-3 and TRBJ2-5; 9 bases line up with TRBD2. This CDR3 has 14 residues. Germline CDR1 MNHEY, CDR2 SVGEGT. DNA of the CDR3: TGTGCCAGCTGTTACTCTAGCGGGACGCAGACCCAGTACTTC. Its translation: CASCYSSGTQTQYF.

About this clonotype: A much larger clone differs from this one at a single base, so this may be a read error. The DNA of the CDR3 is TGTGCCAGCAGTTACTCAGGCGGCCAAGAGAGCCAGTACTTC. This translates into CASSYSGGQESQYF. The V call is TRBV6-2 or TRBV6-3, the J call TRBJ2-5; D gene ambiguous. The length of the CDR3 is 14 residues. The germline V gene encodes CDR1 MNHEY and CDR2 SVGEGT.

The V and J genes are TRBV6-1 and TRBJ1-1, with TRBD1 identical over 7 bases. The CDR3 totals 17 residues. Germline loops: CDR1 MNHNS, CDR2 SASEGT. V trimming: 4 bases; J trimming: 4 bases; junction bases outside the gene matches: 15. The CDR3 sequence is CASSARQGGSAGTEAFF. CDR3 bases: TGTGCCAGCAGTGCCCGACAGGGAGGGTCCGCGGGCACTGAAGCTTTCTTT.

This clonotype was picked up a small number of times. The chain combines TRBV29-1 with TRBJ2-5; unclear D gene. The germline V gene has CDR1 SQVTM and CDR2 ANQGSEA. The germline V and J ends were trimmed by 7 bases and 0 bases, with 15 bases remaining between them. The CDR3 covers 14 residues. CDR3 residues: CSGISSRDQETQYF. Written as DNA, the CDR3 is TGCAGCGGAATCTCCTCAAGGGACCAAGAGACCCAGTACTTC.